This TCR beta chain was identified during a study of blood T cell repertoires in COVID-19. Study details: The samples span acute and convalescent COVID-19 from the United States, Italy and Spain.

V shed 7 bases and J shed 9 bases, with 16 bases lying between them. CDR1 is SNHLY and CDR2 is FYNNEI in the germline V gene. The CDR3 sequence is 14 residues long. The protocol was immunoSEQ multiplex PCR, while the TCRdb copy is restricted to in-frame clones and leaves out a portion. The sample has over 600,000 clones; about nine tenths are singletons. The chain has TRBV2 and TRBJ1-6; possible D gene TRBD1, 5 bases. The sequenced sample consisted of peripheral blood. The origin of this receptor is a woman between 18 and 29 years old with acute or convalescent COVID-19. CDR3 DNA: TGTGCCAGCACCACTGACGGGGGAAGTTCACCCCTCCACTTT. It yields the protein CASTTDGGSSPLHF. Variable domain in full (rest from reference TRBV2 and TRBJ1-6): EPEVTQTPSHQVTQMGQEVILRCVPISNHLYFYWYRQILGQKVEFLVSFYNNEISEKSEIFDDQFSVERPDGSNFTLKIRSTKLEDSAMYFCASTTDGGSSPLHFGNGTRLTVT.